Each of the 16 T cell receptor beta chains below was sequenced from the same sample in a study of cytomegalovirus exposure and HLA in healthy donors (dated by TCRdb to between 2016 and 2019). Preparation of the library involved the immunoSEQ multiplex PCR assay. The clones in this table, taken by TCRdb from immuneACCESS, are in-frame only. Not every clone is retained; where verified, under half of the shortfall comes from an unresolved V gene, and the cause of the rest is unknown. The sample yields 50,000 to 70,000 clones; 85% to 95% were counted once. The ten largest clones represent approximately 5.4% of the sample. Sequencing was done on a sample of PBMCs. These receptors were collected from a woman younger than 30 in good health and CMV-seropositive.

The chain combines TRBV4-1 with TRBJ1-5, with 11 nucleotides matching TRBD1. Germline V gene sequence: CDR1 MGHRA, CDR2 YSYEKL. Trimming took 3 bases from V and 2 from J; bases not matched to a gene: 12. The CDR3 has 19 amino acids. The CDR3 loop is CASSHARDRGVLGNQPQHF. CDR3 coding DNA: TGCGCCAGCAGCCATGCCCGGGACAGGGGGGTATTGGGCAATCAGCCCCAGCATTTT.

V and J are TRBV5-1 and TRBJ2-3; TRBD1 might be the D (6 bases). The CDR3 contains 14 residues. Germline loops: CDR1 SGHRS, CDR2 YFSETQ. V shed 1 base and J shed 2 bases, with 8 bases lying between them. The chain's CDR3 is CASSLTGNTDTQYF. DNA of the CDR3: TGCGCCAGCAGCTTGACAGGGAACACAGATACGCAGTATTTT.

The chain employs TRBV11-1 and TRBJ1-1; 7 positions agree with TRBD1. After removal of 1 base from V and 1 base from J, the junction contained 9 bases not matched to a gene. Germline V gene sequence: CDR1 SGHAT, CDR2 FQDESV (reference sequence). The CDR3 length is 17 residues. The CDR3 sequence is CASSLVRGHKANTEAFF. In DNA, the CDR3 is TGTGCCAGCAGCTTAGTGAGGGGGCACAAGGCGAACACTGAAGCTTTCTTT.

The chain employs TRBV5-1 and TRBJ2-6, with D possibly TRBD2 on 6 matching bases. Deletions cut 2 bases from V and 0 bases from J, with 12 bases between. The CDR3 has 17 amino acids. Germline V lookup: CDR1 SGHRS, CDR2 YFSETQ. CDR3 nucleotide sequence: TGCGCCAGCAGCTTCATATGGAGGGGCTCTGGGGCCAACGTCCTGACTTTC. Its translation is CASSFIWRGSGANVLTF.

V gene TRBV5-4 combines with J gene TRBJ1-2; the match to TRBD1 covers 9 bases. Per the germline V gene, CDR1 is SGHNT and CDR2 is YYREEE (reference sequence). Trimming took 0 bases from V and 5 from J; bases not matched to a gene: 2. This CDR3 comprises 14 residues. The CDR3 reads CASSLGTGEYGYTF. For the CDR3, the DNA is TGTGCCAGCAGCTTGGGGACAGGGGAATATGGCTACACCTTC.

This clone was seen only a few times. The chain joins TRBV30 to TRBJ2-6; D possibly corresponds to TRBD2 (5 bases). The V end was cut by 5 bases, the J end by 2 bases, with 7 bases between. The germline V gene has CDR1 GTSNPN and CDR2 SVGIG (reference sequence). The CDR3 loop spans 13 amino acids. The CDR3 loop is CAWGSPGANVLTF. The CDR3 region has the DNA TGTGCCTGGGGGAGCCCTGGGGCCAACGTCCTGACTTTC.

This clone was picked up a small number of times. The chain has TRBV25-1 and TRBJ2-7, with 9 bases aligning to TRBD1. The CDR3 is 12 residues long. CDR1 is MGHDK and CDR2 is SYGVNS in the germline V gene. V gave up 6 bases and J gave up 5 bases; unmatched junction bases: 2. The CDR3 DNA reads TGTGCCAGCAGACAGGGGGCCCACGAGCAGTACTTC. This encodes CASRQGAHEQYF.

The chain links TRBV6-5 to TRBJ2-7, with 8 nucleotides matching TRBD1. V lost 6 bases, J lost 4 bases, and 11 bases stayed unmatched. The CDR3 is made up of 15 amino acids. CDR1 and CDR2 from the germline V gene are MNHEY and SVGAGI. CDR3 DNA sequence: TGTGCCAGCAGCCCCCCCAACAGGGGGGCGTACGAGCAGTACTTC. Translating gives CASSPPNRGAYEQYF.

The rearrangement uses TRBV19 and TRBJ1-2; 9 bases fit TRBD1. The CDR3 sequence is 12 residues long. Germline CDR1 reads LNHDA; CDR2 reads SQIVND (reference sequence). Unmatched junction bases numbered 2, after V lost 5 bases and J lost 7 bases. This chain's CDR3 is CASSVTGGGYTF. In DNA, the CDR3 is TGTGCCAGTAGTGTGACAGGGGGTGGCTACACCTTC.

The chain carries TRBV6-1 and TRBJ2-7; 11 positions match TRBD2. V lost 3 bases to trimming and J lost 2 bases; unmatched junction nucleotides: 3. The CDR3 runs 15 residues. Germline V gene sequence: CDR1 MNHNS, CDR2 SASEGT. CDR3 in DNA: TGTGCCAGCAGTGAGGGACTAGCGGTTGCCTACGAGCAGTACTTC. This translates into CASSEGLAVAYEQYF.

The CDR3 is CASSESRGVFF. CDR3 bases: TGTGCCAGCAGTGAATCCAGGGGGGTGTTCTTC. V and J are TRBV2 and TRBJ2-1; D may be TRBD1 (7 bases). The CDR3 totals 11 residues. Deletions cut 2 bases from V and 15 bases from J, with 11 bases between. Germline V CDR1 and CDR2: SNHLY, FYNNEI.

The count of this clone is one. V gene TRBV6-5 combines with J gene TRBJ1-2, with 7 bases matching TRBD1. J gave up 10 bases and V 4 bases, and 9 bases lay outside the gene matches. The CDR3 sequence is 13 residues long. Germline values: CDR1 MNHEY, CDR2 SVGAGI. In DNA form, the CDR3 reads TGTGCCAGCAGTTCGACCTACGGGACAGCCTACACCTTC. This encodes CASSSTYGTAYTF.

This clone was recorded a few times. The chain employs TRBV30 and TRBJ2-1; 11 positions match TRBD2. V gave up 3 bases and J gave up 12 bases; unmatched junction bases: 1. The CDR3 loop spans 11 amino acids. Germline CDR1 and CDR2: GTSNPN and SVGIG (reference sequence). The CDR3 nucleotides are TGTGCCTGGAGGGGGACTAGCGGGCAGTTCTTC. Its translation is CAWRGTSGQFF.

The chain links TRBV6-6 to TRBJ2-7; D possibly corresponds to TRBD2 (5 bases). Trimming removed 7 bases at V and 4 bases at J, with 23 bases between. This CDR3 spans 16 amino acids. Per the germline V gene, CDR1 is MNHNY and CDR2 is SVGAGI (reference sequence). The DNA for the CDR3 is TGTGCCAGCACCCCGAGGGCGGAAGGGTTCAGGTACGAGCAGTACTTC. It yields the protein CASTPRAEGFRYEQYF.

V usage is TRBV28 and J usage is TRBJ2-7; D may be TRBD1 (6 bases). The CDR3 is made up of 16 amino acids. From germline, CDR1 is MDHEN and CDR2 SYDVKM. With 4 bases removed from V and 7 bases from J, the gap between germline ends came to 23 bases. The CDR3 region has the DNA TGTGCCAGCAGTTCATTTTGGGGGCGCGGTTTCTATGAGCAGTACTTC. Amino acids: CASSSFWGRGFYEQYF.

This clone was recorded only once. This chain connects TRBV30 to TRBJ2-7; 10 bases map to TRBD1. Per the germline V gene, CDR1 is GTSNPN and CDR2 is SVGIG (reference sequence). The CDR3 runs to 14 residues. J was trimmed by 3 bases and V by 4 bases; bases with no gene match: 6. The CDR3 is CAWTFGTGDYEQYF. DNA of the CDR3: TGTGCCTGGACGTTCGGGACAGGGGACTACGAGCAGTACTTC.